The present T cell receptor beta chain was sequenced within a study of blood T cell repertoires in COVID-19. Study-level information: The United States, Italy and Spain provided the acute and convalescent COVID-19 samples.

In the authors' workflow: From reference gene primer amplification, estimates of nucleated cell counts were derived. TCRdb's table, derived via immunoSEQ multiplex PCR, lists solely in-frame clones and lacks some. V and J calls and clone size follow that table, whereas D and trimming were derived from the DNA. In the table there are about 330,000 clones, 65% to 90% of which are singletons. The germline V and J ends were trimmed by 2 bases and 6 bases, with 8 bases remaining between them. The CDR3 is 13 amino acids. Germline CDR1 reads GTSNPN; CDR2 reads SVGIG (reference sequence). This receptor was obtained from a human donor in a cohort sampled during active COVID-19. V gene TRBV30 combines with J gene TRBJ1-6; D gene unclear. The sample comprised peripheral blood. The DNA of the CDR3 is TGTGCCTGGAGTCCACACCCTAATTCACCCCTCCACTTT. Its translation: CAWSPHPNSPLHF.